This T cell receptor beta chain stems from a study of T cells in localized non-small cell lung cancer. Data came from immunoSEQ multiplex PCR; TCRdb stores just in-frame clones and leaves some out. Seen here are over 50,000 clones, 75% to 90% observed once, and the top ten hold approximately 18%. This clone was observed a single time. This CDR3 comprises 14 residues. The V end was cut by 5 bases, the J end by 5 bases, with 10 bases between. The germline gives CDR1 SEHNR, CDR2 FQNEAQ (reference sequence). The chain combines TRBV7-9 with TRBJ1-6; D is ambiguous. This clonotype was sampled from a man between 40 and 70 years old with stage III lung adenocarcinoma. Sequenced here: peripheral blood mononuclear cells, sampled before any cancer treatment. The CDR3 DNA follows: TGTGCCAGCAGCCCGGGCCAGAATAATTCACCCCTCCACTTT. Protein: CASSPGQNNSPLHF.